Presented here are 25 T cell receptor beta chains from one specimen sequenced in a study of Graves' ophthalmopathy and Graves' hyperthyroidism. The authors amplified TCR beta CDR3 regions, and they did so from RNA transcripts for repertoire sequencing. The workflow started with a first-round RT-PCR run with HTBI primers and then moved on to a second-round multiplex PCR. TCRdb called the multiplex PCR reads again in MiXCR, with one record for every CDR3 protein. The sample shows hundreds of thousands of distinct CDR3 sequences, 20% to 25% of them seen only once. Sequences were obtained from peripheral blood. Receptors were obtained from a young woman with stable Graves' hyperthyroidism.

This clonotype was found a few times. The chain joins TRBV6-1 to TRBJ1-3; no firm D call. This CDR3 spans 15 amino acids. Trimming stripped 1 base from V and 4 bases from J, with 11 bases between. The germline gives CDR1 MNHNS, CDR2 SASEGT. CDR3 sequence reads: CASSEGGRLGNTIYF. CDR3 bases: TGTGCCAGCAGTGAAGGAGGCCGGCTAGGAAACACCATATATTTT.

There are many counts of this clonotype. The rearrangement joins TRBV19 to TRBJ1-5; D is perhaps TRBD1 (5 bases). The ends were cut back, 8 bases at V and 4 bases at J, with 24 bases in the middle. CDR1 LNHDA and CDR2 SQIVND come from the germline V gene (reference sequence). The CDR3 has 17 residues. The CDR3 nucleotides read TGTGCCAGTGCCATCCCGAGGGGAACGACTAGAAATCAGCCCCAGCATTTT. This gives the protein CASAIPRGTTRNQPQHF. The entire variable domain, with the rest obtained from reference TRBV19 and TRBJ1-5, is as follows: DGGITQSPKYLFRKEGQNVTLSCEQNLNHDAMYWYRQDPGQGLRLIYYSQIVNDFQKGDIAEGYSVSREKKESFPLTVTSAQKNPTAFYLCASAIPRGTTRNQPQHFGDGTRLSIL.

This clonotype occurred many times. J is TRBJ2-7 and V is TRBV10-1; D is ambiguous. Trimming cost V 2 bases and J 0 bases, with 11 bases left between them. CDR3 length: 15 residues. CDR1 WNHNN and CDR2 SYGVQD come from the germline V gene (reference sequence). The CDR3 DNA reads as TGCGCCAGCAGTGAGGGTAATTCCTTCTCCTACGAGCAGTACTTC. Residues: CASSEGNSFSYEQYF.

Ten or more counts support this clonotype. Compared with germline, one end of the junction differs, possibly owing to a read error. V gene TRBV20-1 combines with J gene TRBJ2-7; the match to TRBD1 covers 8 bases. The CDR3 runs to 15 residues. CDR1 is DFQATT, CDR2 SNEGSKA, per germline (reference sequence). This CDR3 is CNARQWDRISYEQYF. The CDR3 region has the DNA TGCAATGCTAGACAGTGGGACAGGATCTCCTACGAGCAGTACTTC.

This chain connects TRBV15 to TRBJ1-2; no definite D call. V gave up 0 bases and J gave up 4 bases, with 9 bases separating them. The CDR3 length is 14 residues. CDR1 and CDR2 from the germline V gene are LNHNV and YYDKDF (reference sequence). The DNA for the CDR3 is TGTGCCACCAGCAGAGATCGGAAGGGCTATGGCTACACCTTC. Translation gives CATSRDRKGYGYTF. Supplemented by reference TRBV15 and TRBJ1-2, the full variable domain reads DAMVIQNPRYQVTQFGKPVTLSCSQTLNHNVMYWYQQKSSQAPKLLFHYYDKDFNNEADTPDNFQSRRPNTSFCFLDIRSPGLGDTAMYLCATSRDRKGYGYTFGSGTRLTVV.

This clonotype has a count of ten or more. This chain joins TRBV9 and TRBJ2-7; 9 bases fit TRBD2. V gave up 3 bases and J gave up 4 bases; unmatched junction bases: 5. CDR1 SGDLS and CDR2 YYNGEE come from the germline V gene. This CDR3 comprises 14 residues. CDR3 DNA sequence: TGTGCCAGCAGCGCGGGACTAGCCGTGTACGAGCAGTACTTC. This translates into CASSAGLAVYEQYF.

This clonotype was observed at least ten times. The V gene is TRBV7-3, the J gene TRBJ1-5, with 10 bases matching TRBD1. CDR1 and CDR2 from the germline V gene are SGHTA and FQGTGA. The CDR3 contains 17 residues. With V trimmed by 1 base and J by 2 bases, 5 bases remained unmatched. The CDR3 region is CASSLKSGQGCNQPQHF. The CDR3 DNA sequence: TGTGCCAGCAGCTTAAAATCGGGACAGGGGTGCAATCAGCCCCAGCATTTT. Full variable domain (rest looked up from reference TRBV7-3 and TRBJ1-5): GAGVSQTPSNKVTEKGKYVELRCDPISGHTALYWYRQSLGQGPEFLIYFQGTGAADDSGLPNDRFFAVRPEGSVSTLKIQRTERGDSAVYLCASSLKSGQGCNQPQHFGDGTRLSIL.

This clonotype was counted only a few times. The rearrangement links TRBV27 to TRBJ1-5; D possibly corresponds to TRBD1 (5 bases). V was clipped by 2 bases and J by 7 bases, with 9 bases between them. The CDR3 extends over 13 amino acids. The germline V gene has CDR1 MNHEY and CDR2 SMNVEV (reference sequence). CDR3 residues: CASSLLGPQPQHF. The CDR3, as DNA: TGTGCCAGCAGTTTACTGGGGCCCCAGCCCCAGCATTTT.

This clonotype was detected many times. The rearrangement joins TRBV12-3 or TRBV12-4 to TRBJ1-5; unclear D gene. V lost 6 bases, J lost 6 bases, and 18 bases lay in between. The CDR3 runs to 15 residues. CDR3 in amino acids: CASSPFREGGQPQHF. For the CDR3, the DNA is TGTGCCAGCAGCCCGTTTAGGGAGGGCGGTCAGCCCCAGCATTTT.

This clonotype was counted ten times or more. This chain links TRBV7-8 with TRBJ2-5, with unresolved D. Germline-derived CDR1 and CDR2 are SGHVS and FQNEAQ. Trimming shortened V by 2 bases and J by 1 base, and 17 bases separated the two germline ends. The CDR3 has 17 amino acids. The CDR3 reads CASSLYGRPPLQETQYF. CDR3 DNA sequence: TGTGCCAGCAGCTTATATGGTCGGCCTCCGCTCCAAGAGACCCAGTACTTC.

This clonotype was recorded many times. V gene TRBV20-1 combines with J gene TRBJ1-2, with unresolved D. The germline gives CDR1 DFQATT, CDR2 SNEGSKA (reference sequence). V shed 3 bases and J shed 3 bases, with 5 bases lying between them. The CDR3 totals 11 residues. CDR3 bases: TGCAGTGCTAGTGGGCACTATGGCTACACCTTC. It specifies CSASGHYGYTF.

This clonotype was seen repeatedly, ten times or more. CDR3: CSASPPRFEQYF. The CDR3 DNA reads TGCAGTGCTAGTCCCCCAAGGTTCGAGCAGTACTTC. The V gene is TRBV20-1, the J gene TRBJ2-7; D uncertain. Deletions cut 3 bases from V and 6 bases from J, with 12 bases between. Germline CDR1 reads DFQATT; CDR2 reads SNEGSKA (reference sequence). The CDR3 has 12 residues.

This clonotype came up many times. This rearrangement joins TRBV6-5 to TRBJ1-5, with TRBD1 as a possible D gene (6 bases). Germline CDR1 reads MNHEY; CDR2 reads SVGAGI. V was trimmed by 0 bases and J by 2 bases, leaving 11 bases between them. The CDR3 contains 16 residues. DNA for the CDR3: TGTGCCAGCAGTTACTCTTGGGCAGGGGGCAATCAGCCCCAGCATTTT. Translating it yields CASSYSWAGGNQPQHF.

This clonotype came up many times. The chain uses TRBV20-1 and TRBJ2-5; no clear D gene. The CDR3 spans 12 residues. Trimming pared 3 bases from V and 3 bases from J, leaving 8 bases between. The germline CDR1 and CDR2 sequences are DFQATT and SNEGSKA (reference sequence). CDR3 sequence: CSASGRKETQYF. The DNA of the CDR3 is TGCAGTGCTAGCGGCCGTAAAGAGACCCAGTACTTC.

With regard to this clonotype: One end of the junction is discordant with germline, which a read error may explain. The V call is TRBV5-1, the J call TRBJ1-2; 8 nucleotides match TRBD1. The V gene's germline CDR1 is SGHRS and CDR2 YFSETQ. The CDR3 runs 16 residues. The CDR3 here is CASSPDREPANYGYSF. CDR3 nucleotide sequence: TGCGCCAGCAGCCCGGACAGGGAACCAGCTAACTATGGCTACTCCTTC.

This clonotype was observed many times. A single base separates this from a much larger clone, so it may be a read error. The chain couples TRBV10-3 to TRBJ1-1; possibly TRBD1 for D (5 bases). Germline lookup yields CDR1 ENHRY and CDR2 SYGVKD. The CDR3 is 14 amino acids. As DNA, the CDR3 is TGTGCCATCAGTGAGTCGCAGGGAAAGGCTGAAGCTGTCTTT. Encoded protein: CAISESQGKAEAVF.

This sequence joins TRBV7-8 and TRBJ2-7; 9 bases map to TRBD2. Germline V gives CDR1 SGHVS, CDR2 FQNEAQ. The CDR3 has 15 amino acids. With 1 base clipped from V and 4 bases from J, the junction kept 5 bases outside the gene matches. The CDR3 nucleotides are TGTGCCAGCAGCTTAGTTAGCGGGGGCAATTACGAGCAGTACTTC. This gives the protein CASSLVSGGNYEQYF.

This clonotype was observed at least ten times. The rearrangement links TRBV6-5 to TRBJ2-7; TRBD1 matches at 12 bases. CDR1 MNHEY and CDR2 SVGAGI come from the germline V gene. Trimming cost V 0 bases and J 1 base; bases outside gene matches: 4. The CDR3 has 17 amino acids. CDR3 bases: TGTGCCAGCAGTTACTCTCCGGGACAGGGGGCTTCCTACGAGCAGTACTTC. Protein sequence: CASSYSPGQGASYEQYF.

This clonotype came up a few times. The chain has TRBV6-2 or TRBV6-3 and TRBJ2-1; 9 bases agree with TRBD2. The length of the CDR3 is 19 residues. Per the germline V gene, CDR1 is MNHEY and CDR2 is SVGEGT. With V trimmed by 2 bases and J by 5 bases, 16 bases remained unmatched. The CDR3 DNA reads TGTGCCAGCAGTTACCAACGATCCGCGGGAGGGTTAGTCCACAATGAGCAGTTCTTC. It specifies CASSYQRSAGGLVHNEQFF.

This clonotype has only a few counts. This may stem from a read error, because a much larger clone lies one nucleotide away. The chain has TRBV7-3 and TRBJ1-6; maybe TRBD1 (6 bases). The germline V gene encodes CDR1 SGHTA and CDR2 FQGTGA. The CDR3 loop spans 14 amino acids. CDR3 sequence reads: CASSLGGGNSHLHF. The CDR3, as DNA: TGTGCCAGCAGCTTGGGGGGCGGCAATTCACACCTCCACTTT.

This clonotype was detected only a few times. In DNA, the CDR3 is TGTGCCAGCAGTGGGGGACTAGCGGGAGGAAGCACAGATACGCAGTATTTT. As protein: CASSGGLAGGSTDTQYF. The chain employs TRBV6-1 and TRBJ2-3, with 15 bases identical to TRBD2. The ends lost 4 bases at V and 0 bases at J; junction bases unmatched: 2. Germline V gene lookup returns CDR1 MNHNS and CDR2 SASEGT. The CDR3 consists of 17 residues.

V is TRBV6-1 and J is TRBJ1-5; D not certain. Germline V gene sequence: CDR1 MNHNS, CDR2 SASEGT. CDR3 length equals 15 residues. Trimming left V 6 bases short and J 0 bases short, with 12 bases between. CDR3 in DNA: TGTGCCAGCAGCAGATTTACAAGTAGCAATCAGCCCCAGCATTTT. It specifies CASSRFTSSNQPQHF.

The gene calls are TRBV30 and TRBJ1-1, with a weak D call TRBD1 (5 bases). The germline CDR1 and CDR2 sequences are GTSNPN and SVGIG (reference sequence). V was shortened by 0 bases and J by 3 bases, with 14 bases between the two germline ends. The CDR3 contains 15 residues. CDR3 protein: CAWSVRGARDTEAFF. In DNA form, the CDR3 reads TGTGCCTGGAGTGTACGCGGGGCACGGGACACTGAAGCTTTCTTT.

This clonotype was picked up a small number of times. This sequence joins TRBV5-1 and TRBJ2-2, with D perhaps being TRBD1 or TRBD2 (5 bases each). The CDR3 loop spans 17 amino acids. The V end was cut by 5 bases, the J end by 3 bases, with 20 bases between. From germline, CDR1 is SGHRS and CDR2 YFSETQ. CDR3 loop: CASSPTRPGADTGELFF. CDR3 bases: TGCGCCAGCAGTCCTACAAGGCCCGGGGCGGACACCGGGGAGCTGTTTTTT.

This clonotype has only one observation. The conserved final phenylalanine or tryptophan is absent from the CDR3, which likely points to a read error. The V and J genes are TRBV20-1 and TRBJ2-5; 10 bases match TRBD2. The length of the CDR3 is 16 residues. V trimming: 3 bases; J trimming: 5 bases; junction bases outside the gene matches: 12. Germline V gene lookup returns CDR1 DFQATT and CDR2 SNEGSKA (reference sequence). The CDR3 sequence is CSASLLAGGRMETQYL. CDR3 in DNA: TGCAGTGCTAGTCTATTAGCGGGAGGAAGAATGGAGACCCAGTACCTC.